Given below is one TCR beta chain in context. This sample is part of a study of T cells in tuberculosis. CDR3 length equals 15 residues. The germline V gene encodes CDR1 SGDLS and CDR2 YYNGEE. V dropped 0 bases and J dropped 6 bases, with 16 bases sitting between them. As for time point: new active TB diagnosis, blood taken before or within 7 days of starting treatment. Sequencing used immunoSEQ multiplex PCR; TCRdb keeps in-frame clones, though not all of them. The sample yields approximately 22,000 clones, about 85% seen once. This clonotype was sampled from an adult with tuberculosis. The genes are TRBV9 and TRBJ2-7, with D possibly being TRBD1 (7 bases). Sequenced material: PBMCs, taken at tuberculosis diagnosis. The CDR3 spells CASSVGGTAVSEQYF. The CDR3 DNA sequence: TGTGCCAGCAGCGTAGGCGGGACAGCGGTCTCCGAGCAGTACTTC.